This T cell receptor beta chain was sequenced in a study of blood T cell repertoires in COVID-19. Study-level background: Samples representing acute and convalescent COVID-19 were sourced from the United States, Italy and Spain. The analysed material was cDNA or gDNA that came from T cells, B-cell-depleted T cells, or PBMCs.

The V gene lost 5 bases and the J gene lost 5 bases, with 12 bases spanning the gap. CDR3 length: 14 amino acids. The germline gives CDR1 SGHTA, CDR2 FQGNSA. As processed by the authors: Reference gene primer amplification gave nucleated cell count estimates. Sequenced by immunoSEQ multiplex PCR; TCRdb stores in-frame clones only, minus some. V and J calls and clone size come straight from that table; D and trimming were deduced from the DNA. The repertoire holds about 59,000 clones, less than 80% seen once, with about 10% in the top ten. This receptor was identified in a human donor in a cohort sampled during active COVID-19. The chain joins TRBV7-2 to TRBJ1-4, with D unresolved. Material: peripheral blood. CDR3 loop: CASSKEFSNEKLFF. Written as DNA, the CDR3 is TGTGCCAGCAGCAAGGAGTTCTCCAATGAAAAACTGTTTTTT.